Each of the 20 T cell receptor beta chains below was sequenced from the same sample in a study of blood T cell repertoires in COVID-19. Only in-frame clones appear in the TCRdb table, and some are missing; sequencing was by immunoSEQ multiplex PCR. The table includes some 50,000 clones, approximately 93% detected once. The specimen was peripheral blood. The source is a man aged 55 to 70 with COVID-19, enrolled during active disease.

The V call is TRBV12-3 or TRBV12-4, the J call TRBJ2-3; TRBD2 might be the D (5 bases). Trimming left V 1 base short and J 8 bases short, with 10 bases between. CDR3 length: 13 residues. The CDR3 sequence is CASSLGLAGTQYF. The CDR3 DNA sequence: TGTGCCAGCAGTTTAGGCCTAGCAGGTACGCAGTATTTT.

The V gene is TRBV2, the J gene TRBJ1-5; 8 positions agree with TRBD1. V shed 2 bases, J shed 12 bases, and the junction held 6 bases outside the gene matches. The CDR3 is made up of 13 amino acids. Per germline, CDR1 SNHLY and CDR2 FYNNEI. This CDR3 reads CASSERRDRNQHF. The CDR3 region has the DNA TGTGCCAGCAGTGAAAGAAGGGACAGGAACCAGCATTTT.

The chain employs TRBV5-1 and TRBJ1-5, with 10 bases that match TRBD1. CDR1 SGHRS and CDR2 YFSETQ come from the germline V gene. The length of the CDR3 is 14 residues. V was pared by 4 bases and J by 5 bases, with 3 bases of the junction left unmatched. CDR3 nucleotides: TGCGCCAGCAGCCCGGGGACAGGGGATCAGCCCCAGCATTTT. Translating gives CASSPGTGDQPQHF.

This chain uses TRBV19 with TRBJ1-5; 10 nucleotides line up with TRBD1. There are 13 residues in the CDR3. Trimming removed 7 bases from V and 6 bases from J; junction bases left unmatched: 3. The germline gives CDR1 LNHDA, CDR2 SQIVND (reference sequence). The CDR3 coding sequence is TGTGCCAGTACCGGGACAGGGGTTCAGCCCCAGCATTTT. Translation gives CASTGTGVQPQHF.

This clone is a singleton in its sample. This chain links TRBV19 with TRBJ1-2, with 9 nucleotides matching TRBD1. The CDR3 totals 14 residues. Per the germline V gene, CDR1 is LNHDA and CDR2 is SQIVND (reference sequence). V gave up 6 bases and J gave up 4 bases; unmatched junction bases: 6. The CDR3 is CASRNRGRPYGYTF. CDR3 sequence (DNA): TGTGCCAGTAGAAACAGGGGGCGCCCCTATGGCTACACCTTC. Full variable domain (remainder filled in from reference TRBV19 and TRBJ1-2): DGGITQSPKYLFRKEGQNVTLSCEQNLNHDAMYWYRQDPGQGLRLIYYSQIVNDFQKGDIAEGYSVSREKKESFPLTVTSAQKNPTAFYLCASRNRGRPYGYTFGSGTRLTVV.

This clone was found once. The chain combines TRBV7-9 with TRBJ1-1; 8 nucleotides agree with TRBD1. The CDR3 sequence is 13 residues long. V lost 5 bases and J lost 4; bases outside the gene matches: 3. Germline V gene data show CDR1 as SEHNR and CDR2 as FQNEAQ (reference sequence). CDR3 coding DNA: TGTGCCAGCAGCGCGACAGGGGCCACTGAAGCTTTCTTT. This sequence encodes CASSATGATEAFF.

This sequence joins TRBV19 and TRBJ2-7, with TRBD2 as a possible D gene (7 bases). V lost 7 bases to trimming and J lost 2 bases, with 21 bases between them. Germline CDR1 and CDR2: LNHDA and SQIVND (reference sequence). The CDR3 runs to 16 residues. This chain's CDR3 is CASTRGGAGRAYEQYF. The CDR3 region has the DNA TGTGCCAGTACCCGAGGGGGAGCGGGAAGAGCCTACGAGCAGTACTTC.

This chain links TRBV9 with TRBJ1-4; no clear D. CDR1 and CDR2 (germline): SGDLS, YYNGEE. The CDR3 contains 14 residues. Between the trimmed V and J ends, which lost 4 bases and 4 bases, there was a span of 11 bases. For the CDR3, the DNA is TGTGCCAGCAGCCCGCGAGGGAATAATGAAAAACTGTTTTTT. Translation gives CASSPRGNNEKLFF.

The CDR3: CASSLDRGGYGYTF. In DNA, the CDR3 is TGTGCCAGCAGCTTGGACAGGGGCGGGTATGGCTACACCTTC. The rearrangement joins TRBV5-4 to TRBJ1-2; 7 nucleotides agree with TRBD1. The CDR3 spans 14 residues. With 0 bases clipped from V and 5 bases from J, the junction kept 4 bases outside the gene matches. Germline CDR1 and CDR2: SGHNT and YYREEE (reference sequence).

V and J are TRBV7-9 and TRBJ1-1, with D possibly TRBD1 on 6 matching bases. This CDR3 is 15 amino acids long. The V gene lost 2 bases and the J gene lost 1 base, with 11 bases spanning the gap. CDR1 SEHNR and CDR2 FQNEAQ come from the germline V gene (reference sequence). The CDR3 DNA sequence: TGTGCCAGCAGCTTATCGCCGACAGGGAACACTGAAGCTTTCTTT. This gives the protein CASSLSPTGNTEAFF.

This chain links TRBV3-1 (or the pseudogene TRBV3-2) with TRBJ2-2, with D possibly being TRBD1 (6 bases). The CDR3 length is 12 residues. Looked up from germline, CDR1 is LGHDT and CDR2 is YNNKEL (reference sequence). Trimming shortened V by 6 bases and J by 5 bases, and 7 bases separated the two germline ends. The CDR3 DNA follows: TGTGCCAGCAGAAGGGGGACCGGGGAGCTGTTTTTT. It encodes CASRRGTGELFF.

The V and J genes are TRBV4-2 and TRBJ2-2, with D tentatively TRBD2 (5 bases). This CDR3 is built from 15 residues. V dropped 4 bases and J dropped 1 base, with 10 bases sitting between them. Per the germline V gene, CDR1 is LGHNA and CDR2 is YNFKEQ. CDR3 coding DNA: TGTGCCAGCAGCCTGAACGGGGTGAACACCGGGGAGCTGTTTTTT. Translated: CASSLNGVNTGELFF.

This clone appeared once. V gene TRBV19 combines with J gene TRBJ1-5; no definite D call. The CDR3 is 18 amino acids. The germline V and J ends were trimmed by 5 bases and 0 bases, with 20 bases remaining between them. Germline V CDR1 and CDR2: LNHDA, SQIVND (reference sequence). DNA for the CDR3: TGTGCCAGTAGTTTCGACTTTCGGAGGCAGATTAGCAATCAGCCCCAGCATTTT. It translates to CASSFDFRRQISNQPQHF.

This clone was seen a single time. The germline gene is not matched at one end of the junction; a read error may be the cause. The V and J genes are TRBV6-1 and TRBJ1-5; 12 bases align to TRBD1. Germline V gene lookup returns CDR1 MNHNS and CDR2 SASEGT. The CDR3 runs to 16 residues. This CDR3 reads CASREGTGGAYQPQHF. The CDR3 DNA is TGTGCCAGCAGGGAAGGGACAGGGGGCGCCTATCAGCCCCAGCATTTT.

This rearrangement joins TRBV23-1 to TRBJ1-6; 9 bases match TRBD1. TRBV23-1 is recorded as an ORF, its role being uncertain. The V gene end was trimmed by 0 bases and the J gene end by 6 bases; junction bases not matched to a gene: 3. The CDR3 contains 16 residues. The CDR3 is CASSQSTGGGNSPLHF. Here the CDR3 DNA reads TGCGCCAGCAGTCAATCGACAGGGGGGGGTAATTCACCCCTCCACTTT.

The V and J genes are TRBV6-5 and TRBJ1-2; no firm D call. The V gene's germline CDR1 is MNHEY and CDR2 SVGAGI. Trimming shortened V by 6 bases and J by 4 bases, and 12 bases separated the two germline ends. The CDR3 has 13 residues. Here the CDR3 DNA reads TGTGCCAGCAGACAGTCGGAAAGCTATGGCTACACCTTC. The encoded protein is CASRQSESYGYTF.

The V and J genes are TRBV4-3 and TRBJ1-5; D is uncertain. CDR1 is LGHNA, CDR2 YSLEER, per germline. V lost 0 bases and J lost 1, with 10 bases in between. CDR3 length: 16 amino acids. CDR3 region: CASSQDAGYSNQPQHF. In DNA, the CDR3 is TGCGCCAGCAGCCAAGACGCGGGGTACAGCAATCAGCCCCAGCATTTT.

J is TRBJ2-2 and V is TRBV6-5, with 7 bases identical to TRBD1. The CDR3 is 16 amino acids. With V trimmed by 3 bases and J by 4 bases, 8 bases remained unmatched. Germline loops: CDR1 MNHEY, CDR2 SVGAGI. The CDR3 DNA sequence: TGTGCCAGCAGTTATCGTCCAGGGGGTGGCACCGGGGAGCTGTTTTTT. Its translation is CASSYRPGGGTGELFF.

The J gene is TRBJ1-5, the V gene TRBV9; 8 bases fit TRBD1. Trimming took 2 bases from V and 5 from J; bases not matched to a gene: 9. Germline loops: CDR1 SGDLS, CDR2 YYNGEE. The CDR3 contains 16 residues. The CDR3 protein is CASSVQDRDKDQPQHF. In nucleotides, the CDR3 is TGTGCCAGCAGCGTTCAGGACAGGGATAAGGATCAGCCCCAGCATTTT.

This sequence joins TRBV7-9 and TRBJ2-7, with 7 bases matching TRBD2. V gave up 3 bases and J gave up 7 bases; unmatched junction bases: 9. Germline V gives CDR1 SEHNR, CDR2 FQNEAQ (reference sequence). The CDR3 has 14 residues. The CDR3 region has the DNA TGTGCCAGCAGCTTCGGGACGGGCGGGGGAGAGCAGTACTTC. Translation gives CASSFGTGGGEQYF.